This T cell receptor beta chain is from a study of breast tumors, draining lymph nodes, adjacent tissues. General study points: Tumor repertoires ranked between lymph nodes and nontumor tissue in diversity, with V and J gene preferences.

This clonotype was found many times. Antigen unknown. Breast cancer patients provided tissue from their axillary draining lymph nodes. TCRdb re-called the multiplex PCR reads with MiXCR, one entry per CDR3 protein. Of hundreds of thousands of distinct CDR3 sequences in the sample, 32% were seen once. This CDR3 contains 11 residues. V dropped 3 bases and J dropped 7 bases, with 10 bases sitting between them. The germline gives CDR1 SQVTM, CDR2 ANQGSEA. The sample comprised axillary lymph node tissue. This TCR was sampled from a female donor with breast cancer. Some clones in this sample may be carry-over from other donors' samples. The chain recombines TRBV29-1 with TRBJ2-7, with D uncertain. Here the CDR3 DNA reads TGCAGCGTTGATATTCTCGGGGAGCAGTACTTC. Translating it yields CSVDILGEQYF.